A single sample is the source of the 20 T cell receptor beta chains below, sequenced in a study of blood T cell repertoires in COVID-19. The table came from immunoSEQ multiplex PCR; TCRdb's copy has only in-frame clones and leaves some out. The table includes approximately 75,000 clones, 75% to 90% detected once. Sequenced: peripheral blood. The receptor source for this set is a man aged 50-60 years with COVID-19, enrolled during active disease.

This chain joins TRBV19 and TRBJ2-1; 7 bases align to TRBD1. Germline V gives CDR1 LNHDA, CDR2 SQIVND (reference sequence). J lost 2 bases, V lost 6 bases, and 7 bases had no gene match. This CDR3 is built from 15 residues. The CDR3 region is CASRLGQGAYNEQFF. CDR3 nucleotides: TGTGCCAGTAGGCTGGGGCAGGGGGCCTACAATGAGCAGTTCTTC.

This clone was recorded many times. The rearrangement joins TRBV6-2 or TRBV6-3 to TRBJ2-1; 7 bases line up with TRBD2. Germline V lookup: CDR1 MNHEY, CDR2 SVGEGT. This CDR3 contains 15 residues. V shed 5 bases and J 7 bases; nucleotides not matched to a gene: 11. CDR3 residues: CASSTPSGIFNEQFF. The CDR3 region has the DNA TGTGCCAGCAGTACCCCCAGCGGGATTTTTAATGAGCAGTTCTTC.

The chain combines TRBV7-3 with TRBJ2-1, with TRBD2 matching over 12 bases. The ends lost 2 bases at V and 9 bases at J; junction bases unmatched: 11. The length of the CDR3 is 17 residues. Germline CDR1 SGHTA, CDR2 FQGTGA. The CDR3 bases are TGTGCCAGCAGCTTATATCGGACTAGCGGGGCCGGGGGTGAGCAGTTCTTC. It translates to CASSLYRTSGAGGEQFF.

Judged by abundance, this clone is medium-sized. The chain couples TRBV18 to TRBJ2-2; D unresolved. The germline CDR1 and CDR2 sequences are KGHSH and LQKENI. Between the trimmed V and J ends, which lost 6 bases and 6 bases, there was a span of 11 bases. The CDR3 is made up of 13 amino acids. CDR3 DNA: TGTGCCAGCTCCCTCGAGGCGGCCGGGGAGCTGTTTTTT. Amino acids: CASSLEAAGELFF.

The chain employs TRBV29-1 and TRBJ2-7; a possible D gene is TRBD2 (5 bases). V was pared by 5 bases and J by 5 bases, with 16 bases between. Germline V gene lookup returns CDR1 SQVTM and CDR2 ANQGSEA. This CDR3 has 13 residues. DNA for the CDR3: TGCAGCGTTAATCGTGGGAGCCCCCACGAGCAGTACTTC. It yields the protein CSVNRGSPHEQYF.

V and J are TRBV7-8 and TRBJ2-3, with 10 bases identical to TRBD2. Germline V CDR1 and CDR2: SGHVS, FQNEAQ. CDR3 length equals 14 residues. The V gene end was trimmed by 4 bases and the J gene end by 6 bases; junction bases not matched to a gene: 4. The CDR3 bases are TGTGCCAGCAGCTCGGGACTAGCGTATGATACGCAGTATTTT. Translation gives CASSSGLAYDTQYF.

This chain links TRBV29-1 with TRBJ1-4; TRBD1 agrees at 8 bases. The CDR3 runs 13 residues. J was trimmed by 3 bases and V by 7 bases; bases with no gene match: 4. Germline V gene lookup returns CDR1 SQVTM and CDR2 ANQGSEA. The CDR3 here is CSAQTGANEKLFF. CDR3 bases: TGCAGCGCCCAGACAGGGGCTAATGAAAAACTGTTTTTT.

This chain uses TRBV6-2 or TRBV6-3 with TRBJ2-7; no definite D call. CDR3 size: 14 residues. V lost 2 bases to trimming and J lost 6 bases, with 14 bases between them. In germline, CDR1 is MNHEY, CDR2 SVGEGT. The CDR3 DNA follows: TGTGCCAGCAGTTACCTAGTACCGCCGCGCGAGCAGTACTTC. It specifies CASSYLVPPREQYF.

V gene TRBV19 combines with J gene TRBJ1-4; the D gene is possibly TRBD1 (5 bases). Germline loops: CDR1 LNHDA, CDR2 SQIVND (reference sequence). V lost 3 bases and J lost 3, with 17 bases in between. The CDR3 spans 17 residues. The CDR3 bases are TGTGCCAGTAGTATTTCTGGGGCGGGAGGAGCTAATGAAAAACTGTTTTTT. Amino acids: CASSISGAGGANEKLFF.

This sequence joins TRBV6-2 or TRBV6-3 and TRBJ2-1; TRBD1 matches 7 bases. V shed 0 bases and J 4 bases; nucleotides not matched to a gene: 0. Germline lookup yields CDR1 MNHEY and CDR2 SVGEGT. The CDR3 covers 14 residues. The CDR3 bases are TGTGCCAGCAGTTACTCGGGACAGTACAATGAGCAGTTCTTC. This encodes CASSYSGQYNEQFF.

The chain couples TRBV7-2 to TRBJ1-5; weak D call: TRBD1 (5 bases). Germline CDR1 reads SGHTA; CDR2 reads FQGNSA. The CDR3 is 16 residues long. The V and J ends lost 5 bases and 7 bases respectively, with 21 bases between them. CDR3 sequence (DNA): TGTGCCAGCAGCCAAGGGGCAGGGTGGTCAGGGCAGCCCCAGCATTTT. It specifies CASSQGAGWSGQPQHF.

The chain combines TRBV2 with TRBJ1-1; D is possibly TRBD1 (6 bases). Germline V gene data show CDR1 as SNHLY and CDR2 as FYNNEI. The CDR3 spans 14 residues. V lost 0 bases to trimming and J lost 7 bases, with 12 bases between them. As DNA, the CDR3 is TGTGCCAGCAGTGAAGCGATCATACAGGGTGAAGCTTTCTTT. The encoded protein is CASSEAIIQGEAFF.

The chain is built from TRBV5-4 and TRBJ2-7; 8 bases match TRBD2. Germline V CDR1 and CDR2: SGHNT, YYREEE (reference sequence). V lost 5 bases and J lost 7; bases outside the gene matches: 20. There are 17 residues in the CDR3. The DNA for the CDR3 is TGTGCCAGCAGAACAAGCACTGGATCGACTAGCGAGGCTGAGCAGTACTTC. Protein: CASRTSTGSTSEAEQYF.

The V call is TRBV11-3, the J call TRBJ2-3, with 14 nucleotides matching TRBD2. Germline assignment: CDR1 SGHNT and CDR2 YENEEA. This CDR3 is built from 16 residues. With 5 bases clipped from V and 4 bases from J, the junction kept 5 bases outside the gene matches. CDR3 in DNA: TGTGCCAGCAGCACGGGACTAGCGGGAGTCGCAGATACGCAGTATTTT. This encodes CASSTGLAGVADTQYF.

Only one count was recorded for this clone. V usage is TRBV18 and J usage is TRBJ2-4; perhaps TRBD1 as D (6 bases). CDR1 is KGHSH, CDR2 LQKENI, per germline. V gave up 3 bases and J gave up 5 bases, with 14 bases separating them. The CDR3 covers 15 residues. CDR3 sequence: CASSPSTGPQNIQYF. The CDR3 nucleotides read TGTGCCAGCTCACCGTCAACAGGGCCCCAAAACATTCAGTACTTC.

The J gene is TRBJ1-2, the V gene TRBV6-1; weak D call: TRBD1 (5 bases). Germline assignment: CDR1 MNHNS and CDR2 SASEGT. CDR3 length equals 16 residues. With 3 bases removed from V and 0 bases from J, the gap between germline ends came to 14 bases. CDR3 in amino acids: CASSDRRASTNYGYTF. The DNA of the CDR3 is TGTGCCAGCAGTGACCGCAGGGCGAGCACTAACTATGGCTACACCTTC.

The rearrangement joins TRBV2 to TRBJ2-7; TRBD2 matches at 7 bases. This CDR3 comprises 13 residues. Germline CDR1 reads SNHLY; CDR2 reads FYNNEI. With 6 bases clipped from V and 3 bases from J, the junction kept 5 bases outside the gene matches. Here the CDR3 reads CASRVAGVYEQYF. CDR3 DNA: TGTGCCAGCAGAGTGGCGGGAGTCTACGAGCAGTACTTC.

This chain links TRBV4-1 with TRBJ2-1, with D possibly TRBD2 on 5 matching bases. This CDR3 has 16 amino acids. CDR1 is MGHRA and CDR2 is YSYEKL in the germline V gene. V was cut by 0 bases and J by 0 bases, with 9 bases left in between. For the CDR3, the DNA is TGCGCCAGCAGCCAAGATTCTAGCTTCTCCTACAATGAGCAGTTCTTC. Translation gives CASSQDSSFSYNEQFF.

V gene TRBV20-1 combines with J gene TRBJ2-3; 7 bases are a match to TRBD1. CDR1 is DFQATT and CDR2 is SNEGSKA in the germline V gene (reference sequence). CDR3 size: 11 residues. Trimming cost V 6 bases and J 5 bases; bases outside gene matches: 2. Here the CDR3 DNA reads TGCAGTGCGAGACAGGGAGATACGCAGTATTTT. It is translated as CSARQGDTQYF.

Note on this clone: Other DNA sequences of this sample code for an identical CDR3. V gene TRBV5-6 combines with J gene TRBJ2-7; a weak D match, TRBD1 (5 bases). Germline V gene sequence: CDR1 SGHDT, CDR2 YYEEEE. Trimming removed 0 bases from V and 2 bases from J, with 9 bases in between. The CDR3 extends over 14 amino acids. CDR3 coding DNA: TGTGCCAGCAGCTTGGTAGGCAGGGCCTACGAGCAGTACTTC. It yields the protein CASSLVGRAYEQYF.